Following are 9 T cell receptor beta chains from one sample sequenced in a study of shared clonotypes between healthy human individuals. The table came from immunoSEQ multiplex PCR; TCRdb's copy has only in-frame clones and leaves some out. Counted here are 1,500,000 or so clones, roughly 96% occurring once; the ten biggest clones make up roughly 1.2%. Sequencing was carried out using naive CD4+ T cells sorted from blood. Stated subset: CD45RA+ positively selected. The receptors derive from a man aged 25 to 45 in good health.

The chain recombines TRBV6-5 with TRBJ2-7, with D tentatively TRBD2 (5 bases). Trimming took off 5 bases at V and 3 bases at J, with 11 bases between the two ends. The length of the CDR3 is 13 residues. Per the germline V gene, CDR1 is MNHEY and CDR2 is SVGAGI. The CDR3 coding sequence is TGTGCCAGCAGTAGAGGGAAGGGCTACGAGCAGTACTTC. It encodes CASSRGKGYEQYF.

The rearrangement uses TRBV11-2 and TRBJ1-2; D gene uncertain. Germline V gene data show CDR1 as SGHAT and CDR2 as FQNNGV. Trimming left V 2 bases short and J 0 bases short, with 13 bases between. The CDR3 covers 16 residues. The CDR3 loop reads CASSLYPGSTNYGYTF. The CDR3 nucleotides are TGTGCCAGCAGCTTATATCCCGGCAGCACTAACTATGGCTACACCTTC.

The chain employs TRBV7-8 and TRBJ2-1; 12 positions match TRBD2. J lost 8 bases, V lost 2 bases, and 7 bases had no gene match. The CDR3 length is 16 residues. Germline V lookup: CDR1 SGHVS, CDR2 FQNEAQ. The CDR3 DNA follows: TGTGCCAGCAGCTTAATAGGGCTAGCGGGAGGGCATGAGCAGTTCTTC. Translating it yields CASSLIGLAGGHEQFF.

This chain links TRBV5-1 with TRBJ2-3, with TRBD1 matching over 8 bases. Germline lookup yields CDR1 SGHRS and CDR2 YFSETQ. The CDR3 is 13 amino acids. V was pared by 0 bases and J by 10 bases, with 4 bases of the junction left unmatched. CDR3 sequence reads: CASSLEPGGAQYF. In DNA form, the CDR3 reads TGCGCCAGCAGCTTGGAACCAGGGGGCGCGCAGTATTTT.

V is TRBV25-1 and J is TRBJ2-7; 7 bases are shared with TRBD1. CDR1 and CDR2 (germline): MGHDK, SYGVNS. This CDR3 spans 13 amino acids. The J segment lost 3 bases and the V segment lost 8 bases, leaving 7 bases of the junction unmatched. CDR3: CASQGTANYEQYF. In nucleotides, the CDR3 is TGTGCCAGCCAAGGGACAGCGAACTACGAGCAGTACTTC.

CDR3 DNA sequence: TGTGCCAGCAGCTCCACCTTCTCTAGCGGGAGGGCCGAGCAGTACTTC. Its protein product is CASSSTFSSGRAEQYF. The chain links TRBV11-2 to TRBJ2-7; 12 bases map to TRBD2. V was pared by 4 bases and J by 6 bases, with 10 bases of the junction left unmatched. Per the germline V gene, CDR1 is SGHAT and CDR2 is FQNNGV. CDR3 length: 16 residues.

The J gene is TRBJ2-7, the V gene TRBV19; maybe TRBD1 (6 bases). The CDR3 runs to 15 residues. V was trimmed by 5 bases and J by 0 bases, leaving 14 bases between them. The germline V gene encodes CDR1 LNHDA and CDR2 SQIVND (reference sequence). The CDR3 region has the DNA TGTGCCAGTAGTCAAGCAGGGGCCTACTCCTACGAGCAGTACTTC. This translates into CASSQAGAYSYEQYF.

This clone appeared a single time. V usage is TRBV6-6 and J usage is TRBJ1-5; D gene uncertain. Trimming stripped 5 bases from V and 6 bases from J, with 8 bases between. CDR3 length equals 12 residues. Germline V lookup: CDR1 MNHNY, CDR2 SVGAGI (reference sequence). CDR3: CASSHLGQPQHF. The DNA of the CDR3 is TGTGCCAGCAGTCACCTAGGTCAGCCCCAGCATTTT.

The chain joins TRBV19 to TRBJ1-1; D call uncertain. This CDR3 region has 14 residues. Deletions cut 3 bases from V and 1 base from J, with 9 bases between. The V gene's germline CDR1 is LNHDA and CDR2 SQIVND (reference sequence). The DNA for the CDR3 is TGTGCCAGTAGTATCCTGGGTTGGAACACTGAAGCTTTCTTT. Protein sequence: CASSILGWNTEAFF.